The source of this TCR beta chain is a study of blood T cell repertoires in COVID-19. The CDR3 spans 15 residues. Trimming removed 2 bases at V and 3 bases at J, with 10 bases between. Germline V gene sequence: CDR1 SEHNR, CDR2 FQNEAQ (reference sequence). The assay was immunoSEQ multiplex PCR, and TCRdb's table has in-frame clones only and misses some. The sample has 100,000 or so clones; about 85% are singletons. Material for sequencing was peripheral blood. This rearrangement joins TRBV7-9 to TRBJ2-2; a weak D match, TRBD1 (5 bases). The TCR sequence derives from a man between 50 and 59 years old with active COVID-19. The CDR3 spells CASSLRRDYTGELFF. In DNA, the CDR3 is TGTGCCAGCAGCTTACGCAGGGATTACACCGGGGAGCTGTTTTTT. The full variable domain, with the rest looked up from reference TRBV7-9 and TRBJ2-2, is DTGVSQNPRHKITKRGQNVTFRCDPISEHNRLYWYRQTLGQGPEFLTYFQNEAQLEKSRLLSDRFSAERPKGSFSTLEIQRTEQGDSAMYLCASSLRRDYTGELFFGEGSRLTVL.